The 21 T cell receptor beta chains below were found in one sample sequenced in a study of blood T cells in healthy people across ages. Primers used in a second PCR of roughly 7 to 12 cycles were a sample-barcoded 5' primer and a J-beta primer mix. In TCRdb, the 5' RACE reads were re-called with MiXCR into one record per CDR3 protein. The sample consists of 590,000 or so distinct CDR3 sequences, around 31% of them appearing once. The sample was blood. These receptors all come from a woman older than 75 in good health.

This clonotype appeared many times. This chain links TRBV27 with TRBJ2-3; tentative D call: TRBD1 (6 bases). V was pared by 2 bases and J by 1 base, with 10 bases between. This CDR3 has 15 residues. CDR1 is MNHEY and CDR2 is SMNVEV in the germline V gene (reference sequence). The CDR3 coding sequence is TGTGCCAGCAGTTTAAGGGGGTATCGCACAGATACGCAGTATTTT. Translated: CASSLRGYRTDTQYF.

In its sample, this clonotype was seen once. This may be a read error, as it is one base from a much larger clone. The V call is TRBV7-2, the J call TRBJ2-3, with D unresolved. Between the trimmed V and J ends, which lost 2 bases and 2 bases, there was a span of 11 bases. Germline CDR1 SGHTA, CDR2 FQGNSA. CDR3 length equals 15 residues. Written as DNA, the CDR3 is TGTGCCAGCAGCTTAAGACGGAGACCCACAGATACGCAGTATTTT. It codes for CASSLRRRPTDTQYF.

Notes on this clonotype: A much larger clone lies a single base off, so this may be a read error. Since no conserved phenylalanine or tryptophan closes the CDR3, a read error is the likely cause. The gene calls are TRBV30 and TRBJ2-5; TRBD1 is a possible D gene (6 bases). Germline V CDR1 and CDR2: GTSNPN, SVGIG (reference sequence). V was trimmed by 3 bases and J by 11 bases, leaving 16 bases between them. The CDR3 is 12 amino acids. CDR3 sequence: CAWRRDMGEQYC. The CDR3 nucleotides read TGTGCCTGGAGAAGGGACATGGGAGAGCAGTACTGC.

On this clonotype: A much larger clonotype is one base distant, so this may be a read error. This chain connects TRBV3-1 to TRBJ2-6; D tentatively reads TRBD1 or TRBD2 (5 bases each). The CDR3 sequence is 15 residues long. Germline-derived CDR1 and CDR2 are LGHDT and YNNKEL (reference sequence). The CDR3, as DNA: TGTGCCAGCAGCCAGGGGGTCTCTGGGGCCAACGTCCGGACTTTC. It is translated as CASSQGVSGANVRTF.

The chain couples TRBV4-1 to TRBJ2-7, with D tentatively TRBD1 or TRBD2 (5 bases each). Germline V CDR1 and CDR2: MGHRA, YSYEKL. V was cut by 3 bases and J by 4 bases, with 13 bases left in between. The CDR3 has 14 residues. The CDR3 protein is CASSHARGVYEQYF. For the CDR3, the DNA is TGCGCCAGCAGCCACGCTAGAGGGGTGTACGAGCAGTACTTC.

A note on this clonotype: The germline gene is not matched at one end of the junction; a read error may be the cause. The J gene is TRBJ1-4, the V gene TRBV6-2 or TRBV6-3; no clear D. Germline CDR1 and CDR2: MNHEY and SVGEGT. The CDR3 spans 12 residues. The DNA for the CDR3 is TGTGCCAGCAGTTACTCTGCGGGAAAACGGTTTTTT. The encoded protein is CASSYSAGKRFF.

This clonotype showed up just a few times. This sequence joins TRBV15 and TRBJ1-1; no clear D. The CDR3 runs to 14 residues. From germline, CDR1 is LNHNV and CDR2 YYDKDF (reference sequence). V gave up 3 bases and J gave up 1 base, with 9 bases separating them. Here the CDR3 DNA reads TGTGCCACCAGCAGCTTCTCCAGGAACACTGAAGCTTTCTTT. Protein product: CATSSFSRNTEAFF.

For this clonotype: This could be a read error, since a much larger clone is one nucleotide away. CDR3 residues: CASSRNLGNEQFF. In DNA form, the CDR3 reads TGTGCCAGCAGCCGGAACCTGGGGAATGAGCAGTTCTTC. The rearrangement joins TRBV14 to TRBJ2-1; D not resolved. The CDR3 extends over 13 amino acids. The germline CDR1 and CDR2 sequences are SGHDN and FVKESK. V was pared by 4 bases and J by 7 bases, with 11 bases between.

Notes on this clonotype: This is likely a read error, given that the CDR3 carries no conserved phenylalanine or tryptophan at its end. CDR3 protein: CASSLRQGRGYTC. For the CDR3, the DNA is TGTGCCAGCAGCCTCCGGCAGGGTCGGGGCTACACCTGC. The chain employs TRBV3-1 and TRBJ1-2; perhaps TRBD1 as D (5 bases). Germline assignment: CDR1 LGHDT and CDR2 YNNKEL (reference sequence). The V end lost 4 bases, the J end lost 8 bases, and 14 bases lay between the germline ends. This CDR3 contains 13 residues.

As for this clonotype: A clone one base away is much larger, so this may be a read error. CDR3 loop: CASSYFDGYNSPPHF. The DNA for the CDR3 is TGTGCCAGCAGTTATTTCGACGGCTACAATTCACCCCCCCACTTT. This chain connects TRBV6-2 or TRBV6-3 to TRBJ1-6; D gene uncertain. CDR1 and CDR2 (germline): MNHEY, SVGEGT. This CDR3 has 15 amino acids.

CDR3 loop: CASSVRAGGQPQHF. In DNA form, the CDR3 reads TGTGCCAGCAGTGTTAGGGCGGGGGGCCAGCCCCAGCATTTT. V usage is TRBV2 and J usage is TRBJ1-5, with D tentatively TRBD1 (6 bases). The CDR3 is 14 amino acids. V shed 4 bases and J shed 7 bases, with 14 bases lying between them. The germline gives CDR1 SNHLY, CDR2 FYNNEI.

On this clonotype itself: Just one base apart from a much larger clone, this may be a read error. The genes are TRBV21-1 and TRBJ2-5; the table assigns TRBD2, which was not confirmed against the DNA. TRBV21-1 constitutes a pseudogene. The CDR3 length is 15 residues. CDR3 sequence reads: CASSKAQGTSGTQYF. In DNA, the CDR3 is TGTGCCAGCAGCAAAGCGCAGGGCACCTCAGGGACCCAGTACTTC.

This clonotype occurred many times. V gene TRBV7-2 combines with J gene TRBJ2-7, with D possibly matching TRBD1 (6 bases). CDR1 and CDR2 (germline): SGHTA, FQGNSA. V dropped 1 base and J dropped 1 base, with 11 bases sitting between them. This CDR3 is 15 amino acids long. This CDR3 reads CASSLGGRGSYEQYF. In DNA form, the CDR3 reads TGTGCCAGCAGCTTAGGGGGGCGTGGATCCTACGAGCAGTACTTC. Full variable domain (outside the CDR3, taken from reference TRBV7-2 and TRBJ2-7): GAGVSQSPSNKVTEKGKDVELRCDPISGHTALYWYRQSLGQGLEFLIYFQGNSAPDKSGLPSDRFSAERTGGSVSTLTIQRTQQEDSAVYLCASSLGGRGSYEQYFGPGTRLTVT.

Concerning this clonotype: At one boundary the junction diverges from the germline segment, which might be a read error. The chain links TRBV5-4 to TRBJ2-3; D remains unclear. Per the germline V gene, CDR1 is SGHNT and CDR2 is YYREEE (reference sequence). The CDR3 totals 14 residues. The CDR3 region has the DNA TGTGTCAGCAGCTTGGAGCTTGGGTCAGATACGCAGTATTTT. Protein product: CVSSLELGSDTQYF.

The gene calls are TRBV24-1 and TRBJ1-4, with 12 bases identical to TRBD1. V gave up 4 bases and J gave up 7 bases; unmatched junction bases: 9. The CDR3 extends over 17 amino acids. Germline V CDR1 and CDR2: KGHDR, SFDVKD. The CDR3 coding sequence is TGTGCCACCAGTGAGTCCGGGACAGGGGGCGTCGGTGAAAAACTGTTTTTT. As protein: CATSESGTGGVGEKLFF.

This clonotype was seen at least ten times. This sequence joins TRBV6-1 and TRBJ2-3; TRBD1 aligns across 10 bases. This CDR3 has 14 residues. Germline CDR1 and CDR2: MNHNS and SASEGT. V was clipped by 6 bases and J by 6 bases; unmatched bases: 6. CDR3 protein: CASRDRGLADTQYF. The CDR3 DNA sequence: TGTGCCAGCAGAGACAGGGGGCTTGCTGATACGCAGTATTTT.

This clonotype was counted a few times. V gene TRBV4-2 combines with J gene TRBJ1-2; D ambiguous. This CDR3 region has 14 residues. CDR1 is LGHNA and CDR2 is YNFKEQ in the germline V gene. V was shortened by 0 bases and J by 4 bases, with 9 bases between the two germline ends. The CDR3 DNA follows: TGTGCCAGCAGCCAAGATCGAGGGTCCTATGGCTACACCTTC. Its translation is CASSQDRGSYGYTF.

This clonotype was detected ten times or more. The gene calls are TRBV5-6 and TRBJ2-6; 10 bases are shared with TRBD2. Per the germline V gene, CDR1 is SGHDT and CDR2 is YYEEEE. The J segment lost 0 bases and the V segment lost 4 bases, leaving 10 bases of the junction unmatched. This CDR3 is 19 amino acids long. CDR3 coding DNA: TGTGCCAGCAGCGAGGCCGGGACTAGCGTTGCCTCTGGGGCCAACGTCCTGACTTTC. As protein: CASSEAGTSVASGANVLTF.

The CDR3 loop reads CASSLDRSRRGMNTEAFF. Here the CDR3 DNA reads TGCGCCAGCAGCTTGGACCGGTCTCGAAGGGGCATGAACACTGAAGCTTTCTTT. This chain connects TRBV5-1 to TRBJ1-1, with a possible D match to TRBD1 (5 bases). CDR3 size: 18 residues. CDR1 SGHRS and CDR2 YFSETQ come from the germline V gene. Trimming stripped 0 bases from V and 0 bases from J, with 18 bases between.

The rearrangement joins TRBV7-2 to TRBJ1-2; 10 nucleotides align to TRBD1. Germline CDR1 is SGHTA and CDR2 is FQGNSA. The CDR3 sequence is 15 residues long. V lost 5 bases and J lost 7; bases outside the gene matches: 10. The CDR3: CASSATSGTGAGYTF. The CDR3 region has the DNA TGTGCCAGCAGCGCTACATCCGGGACAGGGGCTGGCTACACCTTC.

This clonotype was seen ten or more times. The J gene is TRBJ1-2, the V gene TRBV5-5; D gene uncertain. The germline V and J ends were trimmed by 0 bases and 5 bases, with 8 bases remaining between them. The CDR3 loop spans 13 amino acids. CDR1 is SGHKS and CDR2 is YYEKEE in the germline V gene (reference sequence). The CDR3: CASSLADGYGYTF. CDR3 sequence (DNA): TGTGCCAGCAGCTTGGCAGATGGTTATGGCTACACCTTC.